This paragraph reports one T cell receptor (beta chain). Its cognate antigen is unknown. TCRdb itself ran the reads through MiXCR, one entry per CDR3 protein. The sample holds 97,000 or so distinct CDR3 sequences, approximately 15% seen once. The sample belongs to a study of T cell repertoires in cytomegalovirus infection. As for the study in general: Matching HLA type, along with CMV infection, was indicated by public TCR beta signatures. Notes on the study in general: The study found HLA-C-restricted CMV-specific TCR beta clonotypes dominating the ex vivo response. The study identified carriers of CMV plus the relevant HLA from cumulative public TCR beta family frequency.

Input material: PBMCs. This sequence originates from a human donor in good health (CMV status not recorded). Some clones in this sample may be carry-over from other donors' samples.

Written as DNA, the CDR3 is TGTGCCAGCAGCTTAGATTGGGCTAGCGGGGGCCGAACTACCTACGAGCAGTACTTC. Translating gives CASSLDWASGGRTTYEQYF. The rearrangement links TRBV11-2 to TRBJ2-7; 10 positions agree with TRBD2. The V and J ends lost 0 bases and 2 bases, in that order; junction bases with no gene match: 13. In germline, CDR1 is SGHAT, CDR2 FQNNGV. The CDR3 length is 19 residues.